One and the same sample provided the 5 T cell receptor beta chains below, sequenced in a study of Ad26.COV2.S vaccination and SARS-CoV-2 variants. The table came from immunoSEQ multiplex PCR; TCRdb's copy has only in-frame clones and leaves some out. The table includes roughly 380,000 clones, more than 75% detected once. The treatment denotes: roughly 19 received Ad26.COV2.S at low or high dose, single or two shots; a few received placebo; per-sample allocation not given. Samples analyzed were those drawn on day 63 after the first vaccine or placebo injection. The sample in question was peripheral blood, obtained in a trial of Ad26.COV2.S vaccine versus placebo. The receptors shown here come from a person between 18 and 65 years old who received the Ad26.COV2.S COVID-19 vaccine or a placebo.

The chain is built from TRBV15 and TRBJ2-2, with a weak D call TRBD2 (6 bases). CDR1 and CDR2 from the germline V gene are LNHNV and YYDKDF (reference sequence). This CDR3 is 16 amino acids long. V was cut by 0 bases and J by 3 bases, with 11 bases left in between. CDR3 nucleotides: TGTGCCACCAGCAGAGATAGGGACTTTTACACCGGGGAGCTGTTTTTT. It yields the protein CATSRDRDFYTGELFF.

The V call is TRBV28, the J call TRBJ1-5, with 10 bases identical to TRBD1. The germline V gene has CDR1 MDHEN and CDR2 SYDVKM. The CDR3 loop spans 15 amino acids. V dropped 5 bases and J dropped 8; count of bases not matched to a gene: 9. The CDR3 sequence is CASSTRTGGGEPQHF. Here the CDR3 DNA reads TGTGCCAGCAGTACCAGGACAGGGGGAGGGGAGCCCCAGCATTTT.

J is TRBJ1-2 and V is TRBV5-4, with 9 bases aligning to TRBD1. Germline CDR1 and CDR2: SGHNT and YYREEE (reference sequence). The CDR3 is 14 amino acids. The V gene end was trimmed by 4 bases and the J gene end by 4 bases; junction bases not matched to a gene: 5. The DNA for the CDR3 is TGTGCCAGCAGCACCCGGACAGGGGTCTATGGCTACACCTTC. Translation: CASSTRTGVYGYTF.

V and J are TRBV20-1 and TRBJ2-3; D is unresolved. Germline lookup yields CDR1 DFQATT and CDR2 SNEGSKA (reference sequence). Trimming stripped 3 bases from V and 2 bases from J, with 9 bases between. The CDR3 loop spans 13 amino acids. CDR3 DNA: TGCAGTGCTAGTGGGAAGATCACAGATACGCAGTATTTT. Amino acids: CSASGKITDTQYF.

This clone was counted between two and nine times. The chain recombines TRBV6-5 with TRBJ1-6; D uncertain. The V end was cut by 7 bases, the J end by 0 bases, with 10 bases between. The CDR3 consists of 15 residues. Germline V gives CDR1 MNHEY, CDR2 SVGAGI. The CDR3 region has the DNA TGTGCCAGCAAGGGTTGGAGCTCCTATAATTCACCCCTCCACTTT. Its protein is CASKGWSSYNSPLHF.